This T cell receptor beta chain was documented in a study of blood T cell repertoires in COVID-19. Germline CDR1 reads MNHEY; CDR2 reads SMNVEV (reference sequence). This CDR3 region has 15 residues. The V segment lost 4 bases and the J segment 4 bases; nucleotides outside the gene matches: 7. Participant age was roughly 18 to 90 years, and participants resided in roughly 25 US areas. Recovery among Cohort 3 donors was established by two negative PCRs, clearance, or symptom resolution. Generated by immunoSEQ multiplex PCR, the TCRdb table keeps only in-frame clones and is missing some. The sample includes approximately 240,000 clones, over 80% seen only once; the top ten take approximately 2%.

Sample: PBMCs or T cells enriched from blood (not recorded which). The chain couples TRBV27 to TRBJ1-5; TRBD1 matches at 7 bases. The source of this sequence is a woman younger than 30 who had recovered from COVID-19. The CDR3 loop reads CASSSIYRGNQPQHF. The CDR3 DNA reads as TGTGCCAGCAGTTCTATATACAGGGGAAATCAGCCCCAGCATTTT.